Following are 25 T cell receptor beta chains from one sample sequenced in a study of T cell repertoires in cytomegalovirus infection. Each CDR3 protein gets one entry after TCRdb re-called the reads with MiXCR. The data contain approximately 750,000 distinct CDR3 sequences, 35% of them singletons. Sequenced material: PBMCs. The source of these receptors is a human donor in good health (CMV status not recorded). Some clones in this sample may be carry-over from other donors' samples.

The chain couples TRBV28 to TRBJ2-5; D unresolved. The CDR3 covers 13 residues. The V gene's germline CDR1 is MDHEN and CDR2 SYDVKM. V dropped 6 bases and J dropped 5 bases, with 13 bases sitting between them. Here the CDR3 reads CASSPHSIETQYF. In DNA form, the CDR3 reads TGTGCCAGCAGCCCTCACTCGATTGAGACCCAGTACTTC.

This clonotype was recorded a few times. The gene calls are TRBV5-1 and TRBJ2-3, with 11 bases identical to TRBD2. V lost 4 bases and J lost 1; bases outside the gene matches: 5. The CDR3 extends over 16 amino acids. CDR1 and CDR2 from the germline V gene are SGHRS and YFSETQ. The CDR3 loop is CASSPGTSGRTDTQYF. The CDR3, as DNA: TGCGCCAGCAGCCCTGGGACTAGCGGACGCACAGATACGCAGTATTTT. The complete variable domain, with remaining parts taken from reference TRBV5-1 and TRBJ2-3, reads KAGVTQTPRYLIKTRGQQVTLSCSPISGHRSVSWYQQTPGQGLQFLFEYFSETQRNKGNFPGRFSGRQFSNSRSEMNVSTLELGDSALYLCASSPGTSGRTDTQYFGPGTRLTVL.

The CDR3 region is CASSLTGRVTGELFF. CDR3 in DNA: TGTGCCAGCAGCTTGACAGGGCGTGTCACCGGGGAGCTGTTTTTT. The J gene is TRBJ2-2, the V gene TRBV28, with 7 bases fitting TRBD1. The V gene end was trimmed by 6 bases and the J gene end by 4 bases; junction bases not matched to a gene: 8. This CDR3 spans 15 amino acids. CDR1 is MDHEN and CDR2 is SYDVKM in the germline V gene.

This chain joins TRBV29-1 and TRBJ1-1, with a weak D call TRBD1 (5 bases). The CDR3 covers 12 residues. The germline V and J ends were trimmed by 4 bases and 2 bases, with 8 bases remaining between them. Germline lookup yields CDR1 SQVTM and CDR2 ANQGSEA. The CDR3 region is CSVVGVNTEAFF. The CDR3 coding sequence is TGCAGCGTTGTAGGGGTTAACACTGAAGCTTTCTTT.

V gene TRBV19 combines with J gene TRBJ1-5; no definite D call. V was shortened by 6 bases and J by 2 bases, with 14 bases between the two germline ends. This CDR3 spans 15 amino acids. From germline, CDR1 is LNHDA and CDR2 SQIVND (reference sequence). The chain's CDR3 is CASRRTPAGNQPQHF. The DNA for the CDR3 is TGTGCCAGTAGGAGAACACCCGCCGGCAATCAGCCCCAGCATTTT.

This clonotype has just one count. This chain links TRBV7-2 with TRBJ1-1, with 8 bases that match TRBD1. This CDR3 is 16 amino acids long. The J segment lost 0 bases and the V segment lost 5 bases, leaving 8 bases of the junction unmatched. Germline CDR1 and CDR2: SGHTA and FQGNSA. In nucleotides, the CDR3 is TGTGCCAGCAGCGCCGGGACAGGTTTATTGAACACTGAAGCTTTCTTT. Translating it yields CASSAGTGLLNTEAFF.

This clonotype was seen only a few times. The chain is built from TRBV6-1 and TRBJ2-6, with D possibly matching TRBD2 (5 bases). The V end lost 3 bases, the J end lost 3 bases, and 6 bases lay between the germline ends. The length of the CDR3 is 14 residues. Germline loops: CDR1 MNHNS, CDR2 SASEGT. For the CDR3, the DNA is TGTGCCAGCAGTGAGGGGAGTGGGGCCAACGTCCTGACTTTC. Protein product: CASSEGSGANVLTF.

A word on this clonotype: A single base separates this from a much larger clone, so it may be a read error. The missing conserved phenylalanine or tryptophan at the end of this CDR3 makes a read error likely. The DNA is left out, because the CDR3 cannot be placed on it with certainty; the CDR3 is given as TCRdb lists it. The CDR3 region is CASSLGGTGNKPFL. The chain links TRBV7-2 to TRBJ2-1; TRBD1 was called by the table and not checked on the DNA. In germline, CDR1 is SGHTA, CDR2 FQGNSA. 14 amino acids form the CDR3, both terminal residues included.

The CDR3 sequence is CASSWGAGTEAFF. The CDR3 DNA follows: TGTGCCAGCAGTTGGGGGGCGGGAACTGAAGCTTTCTTT. The chain carries TRBV12-3 or TRBV12-4 and TRBJ1-1, with a tentative D call TRBD1 (6 bases). The length of the CDR3 is 13 residues. Trimming left V 4 bases short and J 5 bases short, with 11 bases between.

The chain links TRBV19 to TRBJ1-6; D remains unclear. The CDR3 is made up of 16 amino acids. The germline CDR1 and CDR2 sequences are LNHDA and SQIVND (reference sequence). The germline V and J ends were trimmed by 6 bases and 7 bases, with 19 bases remaining between them. CDR3 sequence: CASSRDGGRVNSPLHF. In DNA form, the CDR3 reads TGTGCCAGTAGCCGCGATGGCGGACGGGTCAATTCACCCCTCCACTTT. The complete variable domain, with remaining parts taken from reference TRBV19 and TRBJ1-6, reads DGGITQSPKYLFRKEGQNVTLSCEQNLNHDAMYWYRQDPGQGLRLIYYSQIVNDFQKGDIAEGYSVSREKKESFPLTVTSAQKNPTAFYLCASSRDGGRVNSPLHFGNGTRLTVT.

The J gene is TRBJ2-1, the V gene TRBV19; a possible D gene is TRBD2 (5 bases). The CDR3 contains 15 residues. Germline V CDR1 and CDR2: LNHDA, SQIVND (reference sequence). V was clipped by 5 bases and J by 5 bases, with 16 bases between them. The CDR3 nucleotides read TGTGCCAGTAGTTCCTTCCAGCGGCTTAACAATGAGCAGTTCTTC. Its protein is CASSSFQRLNNEQFF.

The genes are TRBV27 and TRBJ1-5, with unresolved D. V dropped 2 bases and J dropped 0 bases, with 8 bases sitting between them. Germline CDR1 MNHEY, CDR2 SMNVEV (reference sequence). CDR3 size: 15 residues. In DNA, the CDR3 is TGTGCCAGCAGTTTAATAGGGAATAGCAATCAGCCCCAGCATTTT. Translated: CASSLIGNSNQPQHF.

This clonotype was seen a few times. V usage is TRBV28 and J usage is TRBJ2-1; the D gene is possibly TRBD2 (5 bases). The V end lost 5 bases, the J end lost 0 bases, and 14 bases lay between the germline ends. This CDR3 is 16 amino acids long. Germline V CDR1 and CDR2: MDHEN, SYDVKM. The CDR3 loop reads CASSPYGDSSYNEQFF. The CDR3 DNA reads as TGTGCCAGCAGTCCCTACGGGGATAGCTCCTACAATGAGCAGTTCTTC.

This clonotype was recorded a few times. The rearrangement links TRBV5-4 to TRBJ2-2; 11 positions agree with TRBD1. Germline V gene lookup returns CDR1 SGHNT and CDR2 YYREEE (reference sequence). J was trimmed by 8 bases and V by 1 base; bases with no gene match: 10. The CDR3 is made up of 17 amino acids. The DNA for the CDR3 is TGTGCCAGCAGCTTGTACCTCCCCGGACAGGGGGCGGGGGAGCTGTTTTTT. Residues: CASSLYLPGQGAGELFF.

This clonotype was observed a few times. V and J are TRBV12-3 or TRBV12-4 and TRBJ2-2, with 10 bases identical to TRBD1. There are 20 residues in the CDR3. Losses at the gene ends were 2 bases for V and 6 bases for J; bases not matched to a gene: 18. CDR3 protein: CASSLIPLLGQGEKAGELFF. CDR3 nucleotides: TGTGCCAGCAGTTTAATCCCACTCCTAGGACAGGGGGAAAAGGCCGGGGAGCTGTTTTTT.

This clonotype was seen many times. The chain recombines TRBV7-2 with TRBJ2-7; D gene uncertain. Trimming pared 4 bases from V and 0 bases from J, leaving 4 bases between. Germline V gene sequence: CDR1 SGHTA, CDR2 FQGNSA. The CDR3 has 12 residues. This CDR3 reads CASSSLSYEQYF. CDR3 nucleotides: TGTGCCAGCAGCTCCCTCTCCTACGAGCAGTACTTC.

The CDR3 spells CSARETSGRPYEQYF. In nucleotides, the CDR3 is TGCAGTGCTAGAGAGACTAGCGGGAGACCCTACGAGCAGTACTTC. The chain carries TRBV20-1 and TRBJ2-7; TRBD2 aligns across 12 bases. The V gene end was trimmed by 0 bases and the J gene end by 2 bases; junction bases not matched to a gene: 2. CDR1 and CDR2 from the germline V gene are DFQATT and SNEGSKA (reference sequence). CDR3 length: 15 residues.

This clonotype was counted many times. The gene calls are TRBV7-2 and TRBJ2-1; 8 nucleotides agree with TRBD2. Losses at the gene ends were 5 bases for V and 3 bases for J; bases not matched to a gene: 6. The germline gives CDR1 SGHTA, CDR2 FQGNSA. The CDR3 sequence is 15 residues long. CDR3 amino acids: CASSPGRANYNEQFF. The DNA for the CDR3 is TGTGCCAGCAGCCCCGGGAGGGCGAACTACAATGAGCAGTTCTTC.

The V and J genes are TRBV12-5 and TRBJ2-1; 7 bases align to TRBD2. This CDR3 comprises 13 residues. Germline V lookup: CDR1 LGHNT, CDR2 FRNRAP. J lost 7 bases, V lost 2 bases, and 2 bases had no gene match. The CDR3 nucleotides read TGTGCTAGTGGTTTGTTCGGGGGGAATGAGCAGTTCTTC. It yields the protein CASGLFGGNEQFF. Complete variable domain (other parts from reference TRBV12-5 and TRBJ2-1): DARVTQTPRHKVTEMGQEVTMRCQPILGHNTVFWYRQTMMQGLELLAYFRNRAPLDDSGMPKDRFSAEMPDATLATLKIQPSEPRDSAVYFCASGLFGGNEQFFGPGTRLTVL.

With respect to this clonotype: Without the conserved terminal phenylalanine or tryptophan, this CDR3 likely stems from a read error. The rearrangement joins TRBV7-6 to TRBJ2-1; D unclear. The CDR3 runs to 13 residues. V lost 3 bases and J lost 7, with 10 bases in between. Germline V CDR1 and CDR2: SGHVS, FNYEAQ. DNA of the CDR3: TGTGCCAGCAGCTTTAGTGTCTGGAATGAGCAGTTCTTA. It encodes CASSFSVWNEQFL.

The chain is built from TRBV12-3 or TRBV12-4 and TRBJ2-7; D not certain. The V gene lost 6 bases and the J gene lost 2 bases, with 14 bases spanning the gap. The CDR3 contains 14 residues. The CDR3, as DNA: TGTGCCAGCAGCCTACAGTGGGGAACCTACGAGCAGTACTTC. Protein: CASSLQWGTYEQYF.

V usage is TRBV4-2 and J usage is TRBJ1-5; 10 nucleotides line up with TRBD1. The ends lost 3 bases at V and 9 bases at J; junction bases unmatched: 11. CDR1 LGHNA and CDR2 YNFKEQ come from the germline V gene. The CDR3 has 16 amino acids. The CDR3 DNA sequence: TGTGCCAGCAGCCAGGATCCGGGACAGGGGTATAGGCCCCAGCATTTT. It encodes CASSQDPGQGYRPQHF.

V gene TRBV12-3 or TRBV12-4 combines with J gene TRBJ2-2; unclear D gene. V lost 6 bases, J lost 4 bases, and 15 bases lay in between. This CDR3 has 15 residues. CDR3 protein: CASRPLLETTGELFF. CDR3 nucleotides: TGTGCCAGCAGGCCCCTTTTGGAGACCACCGGGGAGCTGTTTTTT.

The rearrangement uses TRBV4-1 and TRBJ2-1; D gene uncertain. In germline, CDR1 is MGHRA, CDR2 YSYEKL. The CDR3 is 15 amino acids. Trimming took off 3 bases at V and 5 bases at J, with 14 bases between the two ends. The CDR3 DNA follows: TGCGCCAGCAGCCACTCGTTACTAACGGACAATGAGCAGTTCTTC. It is translated as CASSHSLLTDNEQFF.

This clonotype was observed a few times. The chain couples TRBV7-9 to TRBJ2-7, with D uncertain. V gave up 5 bases and J gave up 2 bases, with 13 bases separating them. Germline values: CDR1 SEHNR, CDR2 FQNEAQ (reference sequence). The CDR3 is 14 residues long. This chain's CDR3 is CASSGDKFPYEQYF. CDR3 coding DNA: TGTGCCAGCAGCGGCGACAAATTCCCCTACGAGCAGTACTTC.